This T cell receptor beta chain came from a study of regulatory T cells in long-lasting Graves disease (dated by TCRdb to about 2021). Regarding the study in general: Persistent Graves' disease meant more than 5 years of antithyroid drug treatment with TSH receptor autoantibodies that stayed positive. Peripheral blood TCR sequencing and RNA sequencing compared persistent Graves' disease patients with newly diagnosed Graves' disease patients. The study took place in China and was registered as a clinical trial. A total of 35 or so samples underwent TCR sequencing: about 13 from persistent and roughly 20 from newly diagnosed Graves' disease patients. On average, persistent Graves' disease patients in the clinical cohort had been on antithyroid drugs for around 9.5 years. General study outcomes and caveats: Only peripheral blood was studied, because thyroid tissue, the primary lesion, was inaccessible. Patients with persistent disease shared more public clonotypes (about 2,900) than newly diagnosed patients did (966). The authors acknowledged the small sample size as a limitation that may reduce accuracy. TRBV28, TRBJ1-2 and TRBJ2-5 were preferentially used in persistent disease, while TRBV20-1 and TRBJ2-1 were favored in newly diagnosed disease. Compared with newly diagnosed patients, patients with persistent Graves' disease had lower TCR Shannon entropy and fewer highly expanded clones, which suggests clonal expansion. Only the TCR beta chain was sequenced and analyzed.

CDR1 SGDLS and CDR2 YYNGEE were looked up in the germline V gene. V is cut back by 4 bases and J by 2 bases, with 5 bases in the junction unmatched. From the cysteine up to the phenylalanine, the CDR3 has a length of 15 residues. Just the 45-base CDR3 DNA is kept, in frame starting at base 1. About this clonotype: What this receptor recognizes is not known. Base qualities are not at hand, and no much larger clone is one base apart.

Read against the paper, the sample's time point label means: persistent/refractory GD, antithyroid drugs over 5 years with positive TRAb. For both TCR sequencing and RNA sequencing, RNA was extracted from PBMCs using TRIzol. The diagnosis of Graves' disease followed American Thyroid Association guidelines. The patients came from an endocrinology department in Xi'an, China. Each patient gave around 9.2 milliliters of peripheral blood, collected in an EDTA anticoagulant tube. Ficoll Paque Plus density gradient separation was used to isolate PBMCs, and no additional T cell sorting was done. RNA quality was checked with an Agilent 2100 Bioanalyzer and agarose gel, and concentration with a NanoDrop 2000. Libraries were prepared through multiplex PCR. Sequencing was carried out with an Illumina HiSeq 4000. CDR3 regions were amplified by Arm-PCR with iRepertoire HTBI primers to construct TCR beta libraries. PCR products were gel purified before sequencing. Turning to the authors' computational methods: Gene usage analysis of CDR3 amino acid clonotypes relied on the 60 to 65 TRBV and 14 TRBJ segments identified across samples. COPE and FqMerger were used to merge filtered high-quality paired reads into contigs. BLAST was used to align contigs to the IMGT TRBV, TRBD and TRBJ reference genes, and CDR3 was defined following IMGT. Highly expanded clones were defined as clonotypes with a frequency above 0.1%. Shannon entropy served as the measure of repertoire diversity, while the Gini coefficient captured V-J evenness. A clonotype was considered public if more than one individual shared it. TCRdb took the public reads, trimmed them with fastp at Q25, ran MiXCR for clone calling and kept in-frame beta chains. Rows with one shared CDR3 protein collapse into an entry with the most common genes and DNA. TCRdb, not the original authors, processed these V and J calls. Counted in this sample were about 470,000 distinct CDR3 sequences; less than 25% of them appeared once. Of the sample, over 7.5% falls within the top ten clones.

The chain couples TRBV9 to TRBJ2-7; TRBD2 matches 11 bases in the middle. Material: peripheral blood mononuclear cells (PBMCs), obtained when the disease was refractory, from a patient treated with antithyroid drugs. This clonotype was sampled from a female donor with Graves disease. CDR3 loop: CASSNLAGGPYEQYF. The sequence in DNA is TGTGCCAGCAGCAACCTAGCGGGAGGACCCTACGAGCAGTACTTC.